This T cell receptor beta chain was recovered during a study of naive and memory T cell subsets. Looked up from germline, CDR1 is SEHNR and CDR2 is FQNEAQ (reference sequence). This CDR3 has 13 amino acids. The V and J ends lost 1 base and 7 bases respectively, with 10 bases between them. Study-wide findings and caveats: A few larger clonotypes appeared in naive repertoires, especially CD8, possibly memory cells re-expressing CD45RA. TCR counts from RNA may reflect activation-linked expression changes.

An equimolar mix of two oligonucleotides served as the beta constant-region primer for TRBC1 and TRBC2. Four rounds of PCR amplified the ligated cDNA using nested alpha and beta constant-region primers plus SP2. TCRdb itself ran the UMI-ligation and nested PCR reads through MiXCR, one entry per CDR3 protein. The sample contains roughly 140,000 distinct CDR3 sequences, approximately 20% of which appear only once. With regard to this clonotype: The antigen is undetermined.

The rearrangement joins TRBV7-9 to TRBJ1-2, with D hard to call. Source material: naive CD8+ T cells from blood. The receptor's source is a human donor in good health. CDR3 region: CASSLGAVAGYTF. The CDR3 coding sequence is TGTGCCAGCAGCTTAGGGGCAGTTGCTGGCTACACCTTC.